This passage covers 32 T cell receptor beta chains from one sample sequenced in a study of shared clonotypes between healthy human individuals. As defined, naive CD8 cells were CD45RO-negative and positively selected for CCR7, with terminally differentiated effector memory CD45RA+ cells excluded. Profiling relied on immunoSEQ multiplex PCR, and the TCRdb table lists in-frame clones only, not all of them. Of over 750,000 clones detected, about 97% appear once; the ten largest clones hold over 0.2%. Sequencing input: naive CD8+ T cells sorted from blood. Every receptor here comes from a man aged 30 to 39 in good health.

The J gene is TRBJ2-6, the V gene TRBV18; D might be TRBD1 or TRBD2, each matching 5 bases. V lost 9 bases and J 2 bases, leaving 17 bases between the germline ends. Germline V lookup: CDR1 KGHSH, CDR2 LQKENI. This CDR3 has 16 amino acids. The CDR3 here is CASWGTDIPGANVLTF. In DNA form, the CDR3 reads TGTGCCAGTTGGGGGACGGACATTCCTGGGGCCAACGTCCTGACTTTC.

V and J are TRBV7-9 and TRBJ2-3, with a weak D call TRBD2 (6 bases). Germline-derived CDR1 and CDR2 are SEHNR and FQNEAQ (reference sequence). The CDR3 length is 16 residues. V was trimmed by 5 bases and J by 0 bases, leaving 15 bases between them. The CDR3 DNA reads as TGTGCCAGCAGCCCCCGGGGGACTTCTAGCACAGATACGCAGTATTTT. The encoded protein is CASSPRGTSSTDTQYF. Drawing the rest from reference TRBV7-9 and TRBJ2-3, the complete variable domain is DTGVSQNPRHKITKRGQNVTFRCDPISEHNRLYWYRQTLGQGPEFLTYFQNEAQLEKSRLLSDRFSAERPKGSFSTLEIQRTEQGDSAMYLCASSPRGTSSTDTQYFGPGTRLTVL.

V gene TRBV5-1 combines with J gene TRBJ2-3; a possible D gene is TRBD2 (5 bases). The CDR3 has 18 residues. CDR1 is SGHRS, CDR2 YFSETQ, per germline. Trimming took off 0 bases at V and 3 bases at J, with 20 bases between the two ends. The CDR3 sequence is CASSLEGRGSTGTDTQYF. The CDR3 nucleotides read TGCGCCAGCAGCTTGGAGGGTCGGGGTTCAACGGGAACAGATACGCAGTATTTT.

This chain joins TRBV28 and TRBJ2-3; 16 bases align to TRBD2. The V segment lost 6 bases and the J segment 5 bases; nucleotides outside the gene matches: 8. CDR3 length equals 17 residues. Germline V gives CDR1 MDHEN, CDR2 SYDVKM. The CDR3: CASSRGTSGRAEDTQYF. Here the CDR3 DNA reads TGTGCCAGCAGCCGAGGGACTAGCGGGAGGGCCGAAGATACGCAGTATTTT.

The V and J genes are TRBV27 and TRBJ2-7; 7 bases match TRBD2. The V gene's germline CDR1 is MNHEY and CDR2 SMNVEV (reference sequence). Trimming cost V 0 bases and J 2 bases; bases outside gene matches: 7. This CDR3 contains 16 residues. The CDR3, as DNA: TGTGCCAGCAGTTTATCGGCGGGAGTCTTGGCCTACGAGCAGTACTTC. Translating it yields CASSLSAGVLAYEQYF.

The rearrangement uses TRBV18 and TRBJ2-2, with unresolved D. This CDR3 comprises 12 residues. The germline CDR1 and CDR2 sequences are KGHSH and LQKENI. Trimming removed 6 bases from V and 6 bases from J, with 8 bases in between. This CDR3 is CASSSDAGELFF. The CDR3 DNA follows: TGTGCCAGCTCCTCGGATGCCGGGGAGCTGTTTTTT.

V gene TRBV9 combines with J gene TRBJ2-2; D is perhaps TRBD2 (6 bases). The CDR3 is made up of 17 amino acids. Germline lookup yields CDR1 SGDLS and CDR2 YYNGEE. The ends were cut back, 2 bases at V and 6 bases at J, with 20 bases in the middle. This chain's CDR3 is CASSVLERWGLPGELFF. The CDR3 DNA reads TGTGCCAGCAGCGTCCTAGAGCGGTGGGGACTCCCCGGGGAGCTGTTTTTT. The full variable domain, rest sourced from reference TRBV9 and TRBJ2-2, is DSGVTQTPKHLITATGQRVTLRCSPRSGDLSVYWYQQSLDQGLQFLIQYYNGEERAKGNILERFSAQQFPDLHSELNLSSLELGDSALYFCASSVLERWGLPGELFFGEGSRLTVL.

The V gene is TRBV7-8, the J gene TRBJ2-1; TRBD1 matches 8 bases. CDR1 and CDR2 from the germline V gene are SGHVS and FQNEAQ. This CDR3 contains 13 residues. With 3 bases clipped from V and 9 bases from J, the junction kept 4 bases outside the gene matches. As DNA, the CDR3 is TGTGCCAGCAGCTTGGACAGGGCTAGTGAGCAGTTCTTC. It specifies CASSLDRASEQFF. Combining the CDR3 with reference TRBV7-8 and TRBJ2-1 gives the whole variable domain GAGVSQSPRYKVAKRGQDVALRCDPISGHVSLFWYQQALGQGPEFLTYFQNEAQLDKSGLPSDRFFAERPEGSVSTLKIQRTQQEDSAVYLCASSLDRASEQFFGPGTRLTVL.

As for this clone: Other DNA sequences in the sample encode the same CDR3. The chain uses TRBV27 and TRBJ1-2; D is uncertain. The length of the CDR3 is 11 residues. Germline V gene lookup returns CDR1 MNHEY and CDR2 SMNVEV (reference sequence). Trimming cost V 6 bases and J 7 bases, with 9 bases left between them. The CDR3 here is CASSGRGGYTF. As DNA, the CDR3 is TGTGCCAGCAGCGGCCGCGGTGGCTACACCTTC.

The chain couples TRBV7-2 to TRBJ2-5, with D uncertain. Trimming took off 4 bases at V and 5 bases at J, with 14 bases between the two ends. The CDR3 spans 14 residues. CDR1 is SGHTA, CDR2 FQGNSA, per germline. DNA for the CDR3: TGTGCCAGCAGCTCCTTAATTAGTTGGGAGACCCAGTACTTC. It specifies CASSSLISWETQYF.

The rearrangement joins TRBV6-5 to TRBJ1-2; D remains ambiguous. Germline V CDR1 and CDR2: MNHEY, SVGAGI. CDR3 size: 14 residues. The V gene lost 4 bases and the J gene lost 8 bases, with 17 bases spanning the gap. CDR3 coding DNA: TGTGCCAGCAGTTTAAGCGCCACAGCGAACGGCTACACCTTC. It specifies CASSLSATANGYTF.

The rearrangement joins TRBV6-6 to TRBJ2-2, with a tentative D call TRBD2 (6 bases). The germline V and J ends were trimmed by 6 bases and 4 bases, with 12 bases remaining between them. The CDR3 has 14 residues. Germline assignment: CDR1 MNHNY and CDR2 SVGAGI (reference sequence). This CDR3 is CASSFPGGTGELFF. For the CDR3, the DNA is TGTGCCAGCAGCTTCCCCGGGGGCACCGGGGAGCTGTTTTTT.

V is TRBV2 and J is TRBJ2-4, with 10 bases matching TRBD2. V lost 7 bases, J lost 13 bases, and 7 bases stayed unmatched. Germline loops: CDR1 SNHLY, CDR2 FYNNEI. The CDR3 totals 12 residues. The CDR3 loop is CASKTSGTSQYF. The CDR3 coding sequence is TGTGCCAGCAAAACTAGCGGGACCTCCCAGTACTTC.

Turning to this clone: The same CDR3 arises from other DNA sequences in this sample as well. The chain couples TRBV7-8 to TRBJ2-7, with 12 bases fitting TRBD1. From germline, CDR1 is SGHVS and CDR2 FQNEAQ. The trim removed 5 bases at V and 4 bases at J, leaving 6 bases unmatched. The CDR3 has 15 residues. Here the CDR3 reads CASSSPGQGAYEQYF. In DNA, the CDR3 is TGTGCCAGCAGCAGTCCGGGACAGGGGGCTTACGAGCAGTACTTC. The whole variable domain, remainder taken from reference TRBV7-8 and TRBJ2-7, is GAGVSQSPRYKVAKRGQDVALRCDPISGHVSLFWYQQALGQGPEFLTYFQNEAQLDKSGLPSDRFFAERPEGSVSTLKIQRTQQEDSAVYLCASSSPGQGAYEQYFGPGTRLTVT.

This clone was detected only once. The chain recombines TRBV7-2 with TRBJ2-2; TRBD1 aligns across 7 bases. The V gene's germline CDR1 is SGHTA and CDR2 FQGNSA. After removal of 5 bases from V and 4 bases from J, the junction contained 7 bases not matched to a gene. CDR3 size: 15 residues. The CDR3 is CASSHGTALTGELFF. The CDR3 DNA is TGTGCCAGCAGCCACGGGACAGCCCTCACCGGGGAGCTGTTTTTT.

A single count supports this clone. The chain carries TRBV10-3 and TRBJ2-1; D is tentatively TRBD1 or TRBD2 (5 bases each). The germline gives CDR1 ENHRY, CDR2 SYGVKD. The CDR3 covers 17 residues. V was pared by 4 bases and J by 5 bases, with 21 bases between. CDR3: CAISGRPARGTNNEQFF. CDR3 bases: TGTGCCATCAGTGGACGCCCAGCGAGGGGTACAAACAATGAGCAGTTCTTC.

V gene TRBV29-1 combines with J gene TRBJ1-2; D is undetermined. This CDR3 contains 12 residues. The V end was cut by 4 bases, the J end by 4 bases, with 10 bases between. CDR1 SQVTM and CDR2 ANQGSEA come from the germline V gene. The CDR3 nucleotides read TGCAGCGTTGGTCCAGAGCCCTATGGCTACACCTTC. Translated, it gives CSVGPEPYGYTF.

J is TRBJ2-7 and V is TRBV5-4; 9 nucleotides match TRBD1. The V segment lost 3 bases and the J segment 4 bases; nucleotides outside the gene matches: 5. CDR1 and CDR2 (germline): SGHNT, YYREEE (reference sequence). This CDR3 is built from 14 residues. CDR3 residues: CASSSGQGGYEQYF. The CDR3, as DNA: TGTGCCAGCAGCTCGGGACAGGGAGGTTACGAGCAGTACTTC.

The rearrangement links TRBV29-1 to TRBJ2-7; the D gene is possibly TRBD2 (5 bases). From germline, CDR1 is SQVTM and CDR2 ANQGSEA. V lost 2 bases, J lost 3 bases, and 17 bases lay in between. The length of the CDR3 is 15 residues. The CDR3 region has the DNA TGCAGCGTTGAATTCAGGAGCGGCGCCGACTACGAGCAGTACTTC. Amino acids: CSVEFRSGADYEQYF.

With regard to this clone: The sample has other DNA sequences that encode this CDR3 too. The rearrangement links TRBV20-1 to TRBJ1-2; no firm D call. The CDR3 totals 11 residues. Per the germline V gene, CDR1 is DFQATT and CDR2 is SNEGSKA (reference sequence). V was cut by 0 bases and J by 4 bases, with 3 bases left in between. The CDR3 sequence is CSAREGYGYTF. The CDR3 DNA is TGCAGTGCTAGAGAAGGCTATGGCTACACCTTC.

This rearrangement joins TRBV7-9 to TRBJ2-3; D gene unclear. V lost 5 bases and J 2 bases, leaving 14 bases between the germline ends. The CDR3 runs 15 residues. Germline lookup yields CDR1 SEHNR and CDR2 FQNEAQ (reference sequence). The CDR3 DNA is TGTGCCAGCAGCCCACCCCACAGAGACACAGATACGCAGTATTTT. Its protein is CASSPPHRDTDTQYF.

The J gene is TRBJ2-3, the V gene TRBV15, with no clear D. Germline values: CDR1 LNHNV, CDR2 YYDKDF (reference sequence). The V end was cut by 3 bases, the J end by 3 bases, with 13 bases between. The CDR3 covers 15 residues. The CDR3 loop reads CATSRGPLDTDTQYF. CDR3 coding DNA: TGTGCCACCAGCAGGGGCCCTCTGGATACAGATACGCAGTATTTT.

The genes are TRBV28 and TRBJ1-1; D unclear. Trimming stripped 3 bases from V and 0 bases from J, with 8 bases between. The germline gives CDR1 MDHEN, CDR2 SYDVKM. This CDR3 comprises 14 residues. The CDR3 DNA reads as TGTGCCAGCAGTTTCGAGGGAATGAACACTGAAGCTTTCTTT. It codes for CASSFEGMNTEAFF.

The chain has TRBV9 and TRBJ2-1; the D is unclear. Trimming stripped 0 bases from V and 10 bases from J, with 11 bases between. CDR1 SGDLS and CDR2 YYNGEE come from the germline V gene. The CDR3 length is 13 residues. The CDR3 protein is CASSVDGVGEQFF. The CDR3, as DNA: TGTGCCAGCAGCGTAGATGGAGTTGGGGAGCAGTTCTTC.

The V call is TRBV5-4, the J call TRBJ2-1; 14 nucleotides line up with TRBD2. Trimming at V came to 3 bases and at J to 8 bases, leaving 7 bases not matched to a gene. The CDR3 is 16 amino acids. Germline V gives CDR1 SGHNT, CDR2 YYREEE (reference sequence). The CDR3 loop reads CASSWAGLAGVDEQFF. The DNA of the CDR3 is TGTGCCAGCAGCTGGGCGGGACTAGCGGGAGTTGATGAGCAGTTCTTC.

The rearrangement links TRBV15 to TRBJ2-7, with TRBD2 identical over 9 bases. Germline values: CDR1 LNHNV, CDR2 YYDKDF (reference sequence). Trimming took 0 bases from V and 3 from J; bases not matched to a gene: 9. This CDR3 spans 17 amino acids. CDR3 bases: TGTGCCACCAGCAGAGATGCAGCGGGAGGACAGCACTACGAGCAGTACTTC. This translates into CATSRDAAGGQHYEQYF.

V is TRBV15 and J is TRBJ2-3; TRBD2 aligns across 8 bases. Germline V lookup: CDR1 LNHNV, CDR2 YYDKDF (reference sequence). The V gene end was trimmed by 8 bases and the J gene end by 5 bases; junction bases not matched to a gene: 18. The length of the CDR3 is 17 residues. In nucleotides, the CDR3 is TGTGCCACCCGCATCGTGGATATAGCGGGATCGAGAGATACGCAGTATTTT. It codes for CATRIVDIAGSRDTQYF. Supplemented by reference TRBV15 and TRBJ2-3, the full variable domain reads DAMVIQNPRYQVTQFGKPVTLSCSQTLNHNVMYWYQQKSSQAPKLLFHYYDKDFNNEADTPDNFQSRRPNTSFCFLDIRSPGLGDTAMYLCATRIVDIAGSRDTQYFGPGTRLTVL.

J is TRBJ2-7 and V is TRBV6-1, with a possible D match to TRBD1 (5 bases). This CDR3 comprises 14 residues. V lost 6 bases and J lost 0, with 12 bases in between. CDR1 is MNHNS and CDR2 is SASEGT in the germline V gene. The chain's CDR3 is CASSHRHGSYEQYF. CDR3 nucleotide sequence: TGTGCCAGCAGCCACAGGCACGGCTCCTACGAGCAGTACTTC.

This chain joins TRBV4-1 and TRBJ1-1, with D unresolved. In germline, CDR1 is MGHRA, CDR2 YSYEKL. The CDR3 contains 12 residues. The V gene lost 4 bases and the J gene lost 2 bases, with 5 bases spanning the gap. CDR3 nucleotides: TGCGCCAGCAGCCTGTCTAACACTGAAGCTTTCTTT. Protein sequence: CASSLSNTEAFF.

As concerns this clone: Other nucleotide sequences from this sample produce the same CDR3. V and J are TRBV4-3 and TRBJ2-1, with TRBD2 matching 7 bases. The CDR3 spans 15 residues. CDR1 and CDR2 (germline): LGHNA, YSLEER. The ends lost 0 bases at V and 4 bases at J; junction bases unmatched: 3. The CDR3 DNA is TGCGCCAGCAGCCAAGAGGCCGGGGGGTACAATGAGCAGTTCTTC. This gives the protein CASSQEAGGYNEQFF.

The rearrangement joins TRBV23-1 to TRBJ1-2, with D unresolved. TRBV23-1 is an ORF, with its function uncertain. V was shortened by 11 bases and J by 5 bases, with 12 bases between the two germline ends. This CDR3 contains 11 residues. In DNA, the CDR3 is TGCGCCGGACGATCCTGTTATGGCTACACCTTC. It encodes CAGRSCYGYTF.

The CDR3 protein is CASSPGNSYEQYF. CDR3 in DNA: TGTGCCAGCAGCCCGGGGAATTCCTACGAGCAGTACTTC. V usage is TRBV7-9 and J usage is TRBJ2-7; a possible D gene is TRBD2 (5 bases). Germline V CDR1 and CDR2: SEHNR, FQNEAQ (reference sequence). V shed 5 bases and J shed 1 base, with 9 bases lying between them. This CDR3 spans 13 amino acids.